These 32 T cell receptor beta chains came from one sample sequenced in a study of human T cells and chemical hapten exposure. Time point defined: pre-sensitization, week 0. Specified treatment: therapeutic diphenylcyclopropenone sensitization with weekly scalp DPC. MiXCR, run by TCRdb on the RACE reads, gives a single entry per CDR3 protein. The repertoire holds tens of thousands of distinct CDR3 sequences, 12% seen once, with roughly 5.7% in the top ten. The specimen comprised whole blood, sampled in connection with sensitization to the hapten diphenylcyclopropenone (DPC). The receptors come from a woman aged 25 to 39 with alopecia areata. Some clones in this sample may be carry-over from other donors' samples.

This chain connects TRBV7-2 to TRBJ2-4, with 10 bases identical to TRBD1. Germline CDR1 reads SGHTA; CDR2 reads FQGNSA. The V gene end was trimmed by 1 base and the J gene end by 9 bases; junction bases not matched to a gene: 12. The CDR3 loop spans 17 amino acids. The CDR3 sequence is CASSLVTGQGRKVIQYF. CDR3 DNA sequence: TGTGCCAGCAGCTTAGTCACGGGACAGGGGAGAAAGGTCATTCAGTACTTC.

This clonotype occurred many times. This sequence joins TRBV28 and TRBJ2-3, with TRBD2 matching over 7 bases. The length of the CDR3 is 12 residues. V lost 1 base and J lost 9; bases outside the gene matches: 1. CDR1 and CDR2 (germline): MDHEN, SYDVKM. The CDR3 bases are TGTGCCAGCAGTTTATCCGGGGGGACGCAGTATTTT. Translation: CASSLSGGTQYF.

In this sample, this clonotype turned up many times. The chain links TRBV4-1 to TRBJ2-7; TRBD2 aligns across 10 bases. In germline, CDR1 is MGHRA, CDR2 YSYEKL. V shed 0 bases and J 3 bases; nucleotides not matched to a gene: 8. The CDR3 is 17 amino acids. CDR3 region: CASSQEETSGSRYEQYF. The CDR3, as DNA: TGCGCCAGCAGCCAAGAAGAGACTAGCGGGTCCCGCTACGAGCAGTACTTC.

In its sample, this clonotype was seen a few times. The chain carries TRBV12-3 or TRBV12-4 and TRBJ1-5; 7 nucleotides line up with TRBD1. The CDR3 extends over 15 amino acids. Trimming cost V 4 bases and J 11 bases; bases outside gene matches: 14. As DNA, the CDR3 is TGTGCCAGCAGTTATTCCGGGGAGGGGGCCCGGTCCCAGCATTTT. Amino acid sequence: CASSYSGEGARSQHF.

V gene TRBV30 combines with J gene TRBJ1-6, with D possibly TRBD1 on 6 matching bases. Germline V gene sequence: CDR1 GTSNPN, CDR2 SVGIG (reference sequence). The CDR3 runs to 14 residues. Trimming pared 3 bases from V and 3 bases from J, leaving 9 bases between. In DNA, the CDR3 is TGTGCCTGGAGGGACAGCTACTATAATTCACCCCTCCACTTT. Protein: CAWRDSYYNSPLHF.

The rearrangement uses TRBV28 and TRBJ2-1; unclear D gene. The CDR3 runs 13 residues. CDR1 is MDHEN, CDR2 SYDVKM, per germline. Trimming removed 1 base from V and 13 bases from J, with 14 bases in between. The CDR3 coding sequence is TGTGCCAGCAGTTTATCTCAACTAAAGAAACAGTTCTTC. It is translated as CASSLSQLKKQFF.

The chain joins TRBV2 to TRBJ2-2; 7 bases align to TRBD2. Germline trimming cut 6 bases from V and 6 bases from J; bases unmatched to any gene: 10. CDR1 and CDR2 from the germline V gene are SNHLY and FYNNEI. The CDR3 contains 15 residues. CDR3 region: CASRQEAGAAGELFF. CDR3 nucleotide sequence: TGTGCCAGCAGGCAAGAGGCGGGAGCGGCCGGGGAGCTGTTTTTT.

This clonotype has at least ten counts. The V and J genes are TRBV18 and TRBJ2-3; D uncertain. In germline, CDR1 is KGHSH, CDR2 LQKENI. V shed 3 bases and J shed 6 bases, with 7 bases lying between them. The CDR3 length is 12 residues. DNA for the CDR3: TGTGCCAGCTCACCCACCTCGGATACGCAGTATTTT. Translating gives CASSPTSDTQYF.

Many counts were recorded for this clonotype. J is TRBJ2-6 and V is TRBV7-6; 7 bases are shared with TRBD1. Germline V lookup: CDR1 SGHVS, CDR2 FNYEAQ. Trimming at V came to 3 bases and at J to 0 bases, leaving 8 bases not matched to a gene. This CDR3 has 18 residues. CDR3: CASSFPRDSYSGANVLTF. CDR3 nucleotide sequence: TGTGCCAGCAGCTTTCCCCGGGACAGTTACTCTGGGGCCAACGTCCTGACTTTC.

This clonotype was picked up a small number of times. The gene calls are TRBV6-6 and TRBJ2-7, with 11 bases matching TRBD1. The CDR3 is 15 amino acids. Germline CDR1 MNHNY, CDR2 SVGAGI (reference sequence). The junction had 6 bases not matched to a gene; V was cut back by 6 bases and J by 2 bases. The CDR3 DNA is TGTGCCAGCAGCACCGGGACAGGGGGAACCTACGAGCAGTACTTC. Translated: CASSTGTGGTYEQYF.

Comments on this clonotype: A much bigger clone sits one base away, suggesting this may be a read error. The chain employs TRBV12-3 or TRBV12-4 and TRBJ2-5, with TRBD1 as a possible D gene (5 bases). V lost 10 bases to trimming and J lost 4 bases, with 16 bases between them. CDR3 length: 13 residues. CDR3 sequence: CANRQQTLETQYF. The CDR3 region has the DNA TGTGCCAACAGGCAGCAGACGCTAGAGACCCAGTACTTC.

This clonotype was seen at least ten times. The chain couples TRBV29-1 to TRBJ1-1; D possibly corresponds to TRBD1 (6 bases). Per the germline V gene, CDR1 is SQVTM and CDR2 is ANQGSEA. The V end lost 6 bases, the J end lost 2 bases, and 13 bases lay between the germline ends. The length of the CDR3 is 13 residues. CDR3 sequence: CSVGRTANTEAFF. CDR3 nucleotides: TGCAGCGTCGGGAGGACAGCAAACACTGAAGCTTTCTTT. The full variable domain, rest sourced from reference TRBV29-1 and TRBJ1-1, is SAVISQKPSRDICQRGTSLTIQCQVDSQVTMMFWYRQQPGQSLTLIATANQGSEATYESGFVIDKFPISRPNLTFSTLTVSNMSPEDSSIYLCSVGRTANTEAFFGQGTRLTVV.

V gene TRBV18 combines with J gene TRBJ2-3; D call uncertain. Trimming removed 0 bases from V and 6 bases from J, with 7 bases in between. In germline, CDR1 is KGHSH, CDR2 LQKENI. The CDR3 totals 13 residues. CDR3 sequence: CASSPPSMDTQYF. CDR3 in DNA: TGTGCCAGCTCACCACCTAGCATGGATACGCAGTATTTT.

This clonotype has a count of ten or more. The chain couples TRBV6-8 to TRBJ2-1, with TRBD2 matching 8 bases. Germline V gives CDR1 MNHGY, CDR2 SAAAGT. The CDR3 contains 16 residues. V was pared by 2 bases and J by 3 bases, with 6 bases of the junction left unmatched. The CDR3 reads CASSYPTSGYYNEQFF. DNA for the CDR3: TGTGCCAGCAGTTACCCAACTAGCGGCTACTACAATGAGCAGTTCTTC.

Ten or more counts support this clonotype. The chain recombines TRBV7-6 with TRBJ2-5, with TRBD2 matching 9 bases. This CDR3 spans 15 amino acids. Germline V gene lookup returns CDR1 SGHVS and CDR2 FNYEAQ. The V segment lost 2 bases and the J segment 0 bases; nucleotides outside the gene matches: 1. CDR3 DNA sequence: TGTGCCAGCAGCTTAACTAGCGGGCACCAAGAGACCCAGTACTTC. Its protein product is CASSLTSGHQETQYF.

This clonotype was found a few times. The chain couples TRBV7-8 to TRBJ2-7; possibly TRBD1 or TRBD2 for D (6 bases each). Germline CDR1 SGHVS, CDR2 FQNEAQ. V was clipped by 5 bases and J by 3 bases, with 17 bases between them. The CDR3 runs 15 residues. CDR3 DNA sequence: TGTGCCAGCAGCCTAAACCCGGGGGCTCTCTACGAGCAGTACTTC. Translation: CASSLNPGALYEQYF. The whole variable domain, remainder taken from reference TRBV7-8 and TRBJ2-7, is GAGVSQSPRYKVAKRGQDVALRCDPISGHVSLFWYQQALGQGPEFLTYFQNEAQLDKSGLPSDRFFAERPEGSVSTLKIQRTQQEDSAVYLCASSLNPGALYEQYFGPGTRLTVT.

V and J are TRBV3-1 and TRBJ2-7; no reliable D call. Trimming cost V 4 bases and J 1 base, with 14 bases left between them. The CDR3 spans 15 residues. Germline V CDR1 and CDR2: LGHDT, YNNKEL (reference sequence). The CDR3 DNA reads TGTGCCAGCAGCCTCCGGCCCGCTTCTTCCTACGAGCAGTACTTC. Protein sequence: CASSLRPASSYEQYF.

This clonotype appeared many times. This chain joins TRBV12-3 or TRBV12-4 and TRBJ2-1; D is unresolved. The CDR3 length is 16 residues. Trimming left V 3 bases short and J 5 bases short, with 17 bases between. DNA for the CDR3: TGTGCCAGCAGTTTGAGAGGAGACGACCCCCACAATGAGCAGTTCTTC. As protein: CASSLRGDDPHNEQFF.

This chain uses TRBV5-6 with TRBJ2-1; unclear D gene. The CDR3 is 12 amino acids. Germline V gene data show CDR1 as SGHDT and CDR2 as YYEEEE. V gave up 2 bases and J gave up 5 bases, with 5 bases separating them. Here the CDR3 reads CASSLPDNEQFF. The CDR3 bases are TGTGCCAGCAGCTTACCGGACAATGAGCAGTTCTTC.

This clonotype came up many times. The chain links TRBV6-6 to TRBJ2-1; 8 nucleotides line up with TRBD2. In germline, CDR1 is MNHNY, CDR2 SVGAGI (reference sequence). The V segment lost 3 bases and the J segment 9 bases; nucleotides outside the gene matches: 7. The CDR3 is made up of 14 amino acids. The DNA for the CDR3 is TGTGCCAGCAGTTATGTAGCGGGACGGGGTGAGCAGTTCTTC. Translating it yields CASSYVAGRGEQFF.

There are a few counts of this clonotype. The chain couples TRBV11-2 to TRBJ2-7, with 7 bases identical to TRBD1. After removal of 4 bases from V and 4 bases from J, the junction contained 1 base not matched to a gene. The CDR3 length is 12 residues. The germline gives CDR1 SGHAT, CDR2 FQNNGV. The CDR3 spells CASSSTGYEQYF. In DNA form, the CDR3 reads TGTGCCAGCAGCTCGACAGGGTACGAGCAGTACTTC.

This clonotype was counted a few times. This may be a read error, as it is one base from a much larger clone. The chain couples TRBV7-2 to TRBJ1-6; no reliable D call. CDR3 length: 12 residues. Per germline, CDR1 SGHTA and CDR2 FQGNSA. V was shortened by 2 bases and J by 7 bases, with 3 bases between the two germline ends. DNA for the CDR3: TGTGCCAGCAGCTTACGAAATTCACCCCTCCACTTT. Protein: CASSLRNSPLHF.

This clonotype was picked up many times. V is TRBV11-2 and J is TRBJ2-1; D is perhaps TRBD2 (6 bases). The length of the CDR3 is 18 residues. Trimming shortened V by 5 bases and J by 0 bases, and 20 bases separated the two germline ends. Looked up from germline, CDR1 is SGHAT and CDR2 is FQNNGV. CDR3 sequence: CASSQGRPGATSYNEQFF. The CDR3 region has the DNA TGTGCCAGCAGCCAGGGCCGACCGGGAGCCACCTCCTACAATGAGCAGTTCTTC.

This chain connects TRBV28 to TRBJ2-3; 10 bases fit TRBD2. The V gene end was trimmed by 4 bases and the J gene end by 6 bases; junction bases not matched to a gene: 10. The CDR3 consists of 16 residues. Germline values: CDR1 MDHEN, CDR2 SYDVKM. Here the CDR3 DNA reads TGTGCCAGCAGTTGGGGAAGCGGGAGGGCCGGGGATACGCAGTATTTT. Amino acid sequence: CASSWGSGRAGDTQYF.

This clonotype came up many times. V usage is TRBV15 and J usage is TRBJ2-3; no clear D gene. Germline lookup yields CDR1 LNHNV and CDR2 YYDKDF (reference sequence). There are 15 residues in the CDR3. Trimming cost V 7 bases and J 3 bases, with 17 bases left between them. The CDR3 region is CATKSGVARTDTQYF. CDR3 bases: TGTGCCACCAAATCCGGAGTTGCGCGGACAGATACGCAGTATTTT.

This clonotype was observed a handful of times. The chain uses TRBV20-1 and TRBJ2-7; D possibly corresponds to TRBD2 (5 bases). V was pared by 5 bases and J by 7 bases, with 18 bases between. Germline V gives CDR1 DFQATT, CDR2 SNEGSKA (reference sequence). The CDR3 is 13 amino acids. Here the CDR3 reads CSAFLEPGKEQYF. CDR3 DNA: TGCAGTGCTTTCCTAGAGCCGGGGAAAGAGCAGTACTTC.

The V and J genes are TRBV6-2 or TRBV6-3 and TRBJ2-1, with a possible D match to TRBD1 (6 bases). V shed 2 bases and J shed 7 bases, with 15 bases lying between them. The germline V gene has CDR1 MNHEY and CDR2 SVGEGT. The CDR3 runs to 15 residues. The CDR3 DNA reads TGTGCCAGCAGTTACCCGACAGGAGCTAAGAATGAGCAGTTCTTC. Protein: CASSYPTGAKNEQFF.

This clonotype has only a few counts. The chain has TRBV11-2 and TRBJ1-1; D ambiguous. V was shortened by 3 bases and J by 9 bases, with 17 bases between the two germline ends. Germline assignment: CDR1 SGHAT and CDR2 FQNNGV. CDR3 length: 14 residues. CDR3 sequence reads: CASSFIFKGNKAFF. In DNA, the CDR3 is TGTGCCAGCAGCTTCATTTTTAAGGGAAATAAAGCTTTCTTT. Full variable domain (missing parts from reference TRBV11-2 and TRBJ1-1): EAGVAQSPRYKIIEKRQSVAFWCNPISGHATLYWYQQILGQGPKLLIQFQNNGVVDDSQLPKDRFSAERLKGVDSTLKIQPAKLEDSAVYLCASSFIFKGNKAFFGQGTRLTVV.

The V and J genes are TRBV11-2 and TRBJ2-1, with a possible D match to TRBD2 (6 bases). Per germline, CDR1 SGHAT and CDR2 FQNNGV. V gave up 0 bases and J gave up 5 bases, with 17 bases separating them. The CDR3 is 17 residues long. CDR3 in amino acids: CASSLEGSGLPNNEQFF. The CDR3 DNA sequence: TGTGCCAGCAGCTTAGAGGGCTCCGGACTACCGAACAATGAGCAGTTCTTC.

This clonotype has at least ten counts. The genes are TRBV21-1 and TRBJ1-4. TRBV21-1 is noted as a pseudogene. The CDR3 runs to 16 residues. The CDR3 nucleotides are TGTGCCAGCAGCAGACTTCAGTGTGACATTAATGAAAAACTGTTTTTT. This translates into CASSRLQCDINEKLFF.

This sequence joins TRBV7-9 and TRBJ1-1, with D possibly matching TRBD1 (6 bases). There are 15 residues in the CDR3. Deletions cut 3 bases from V and 1 base from J, with 12 bases between. Germline V gives CDR1 SEHNR, CDR2 FQNEAQ (reference sequence). Here the CDR3 DNA reads TGTGCCAGCAGCTTTTCAGGGGCGAGGAACACTGAAGCTTTCTTT. As protein: CASSFSGARNTEAFF.

The chain employs TRBV28 and TRBJ2-7; D gene uncertain. This CDR3 contains 16 residues. Germline V lookup: CDR1 MDHEN, CDR2 SYDVKM. Trimming took 4 bases from V and 0 from J, leaving 16 bases between them. The CDR3 DNA reads TGTGCCAGCAGTTCGCAGACACCCGAGCACTCCTACGAGCAGTACTTC. Translation gives CASSSQTPEHSYEQYF.